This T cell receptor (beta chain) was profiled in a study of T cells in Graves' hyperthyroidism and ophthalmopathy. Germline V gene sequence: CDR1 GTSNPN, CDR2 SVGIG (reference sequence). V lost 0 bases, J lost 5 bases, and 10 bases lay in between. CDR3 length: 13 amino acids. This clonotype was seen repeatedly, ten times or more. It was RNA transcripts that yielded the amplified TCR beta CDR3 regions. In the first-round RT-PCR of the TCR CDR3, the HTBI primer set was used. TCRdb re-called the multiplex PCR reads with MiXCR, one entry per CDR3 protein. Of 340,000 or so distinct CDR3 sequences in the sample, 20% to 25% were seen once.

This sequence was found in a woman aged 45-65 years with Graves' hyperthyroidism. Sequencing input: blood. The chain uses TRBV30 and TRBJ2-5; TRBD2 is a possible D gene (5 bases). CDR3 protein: CAWSVNRGETQYF. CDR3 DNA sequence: TGTGCCTGGAGTGTAAACAGAGGGGAGACCCAGTACTTC.